This TCR beta chain appears in the sequencing data of a study of regulatory T cells in long-lasting Graves disease. Broader study findings: There was favoring of TRBV28, TRBJ1-2 and TRBJ2-5 in persistent disease. Study of thyroid tissue was not done, with only peripheral blood studied. Among the persistent patients, thousands of public clonotypes were shared, more than the approximately 960 shared among new patients.

Construction of the TCR beta libraries employed iRepertoire HTBI primers in conjunction with Arm-PCR of CDR3 regions. Each CDR3 protein is one row after TCRdb ran MiXCR on the multiplex PCR reads. The sample includes hundreds of thousands of distinct CDR3 sequences, less than 25% of them seen just once. V lost 6 bases to trimming and J lost 11 bases; unmatched junction nucleotides: 7. The CDR3 has 13 residues. The time point is: persistent/refractory GD, antithyroid drugs over 5 years with positive TRAb. Isolated PBMC RNA provided the starting material for the TCR library. Patients all came to the study from an endocrinology department in Xi'an, China. Comment on this clonotype: Its target is unknown.

Sequenced here: peripheral blood mononuclear cells (PBMCs), sampled when the disease was refractory, from a patient treated with antithyroid drugs. The rearrangement joins TRBV12-3 or TRBV12-4 to TRBJ1-6, with 7 nucleotides matching TRBD1. The origin of this receptor is a female donor with Graves disease. CDR3 sequence reads: CASRVTGDPPLHF. The DNA for the CDR3 is TGTGCCAGCAGGGTAACAGGGGATCCACCCCTCCACTTT.